This T cell receptor beta chain was identified during a study of shared clonotypes between healthy human individuals. The authors ran the assay at deep level. Libraries were prepared by immunoSEQ multiplex PCR; TCRdb keeps only in-frame clonotypes and omits some of them. The table lists 2 million to 2.5 million clones, 90% to 96% of them singletons. The sample was naive CD4+ T cells sorted from blood. Subset reported: CD45RA+ positively selected. The receptor's source is a man younger than 35 in good health.

This CDR3 reads CASSYPPGAPTDTQYF. CDR3 sequence (DNA): TGTGCCAGCAGCTACCCCCCGGGGGCGCCGACAGATACGCAGTATTTT. This chain connects TRBV28 to TRBJ2-3; D is tentatively TRBD1 or TRBD2 (6 bases each). This CDR3 contains 16 residues. The germline gives CDR1 MDHEN, CDR2 SYDVKM. Trimming cost V 6 bases and J 3 bases, with 19 bases left between them. The full variable domain, completed using reference TRBV28 and TRBJ2-3, is DVKVTQSSRYLVKRTGEKVFLECVQDMDHENMFWYRQDPGLGLRLIYFSYDVKMKEKGDIPEGYSVSREKKERFSLILESASTNQTSMYLCASSYPPGAPTDTQYFGPGTRLTVL.